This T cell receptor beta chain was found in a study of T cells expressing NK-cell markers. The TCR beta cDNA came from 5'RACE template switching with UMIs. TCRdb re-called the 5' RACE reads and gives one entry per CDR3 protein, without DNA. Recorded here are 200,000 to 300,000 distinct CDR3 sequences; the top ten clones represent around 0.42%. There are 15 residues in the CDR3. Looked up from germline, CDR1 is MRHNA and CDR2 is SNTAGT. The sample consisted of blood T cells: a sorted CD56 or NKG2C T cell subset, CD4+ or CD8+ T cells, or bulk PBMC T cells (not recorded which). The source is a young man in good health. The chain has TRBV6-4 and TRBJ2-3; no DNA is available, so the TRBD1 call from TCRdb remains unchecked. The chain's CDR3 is CASSDSYDRSDTQYF.